This TCR beta chain was found in a study of T cell responses to AZD1222 COVID-19 vaccine. Study-level information: The analysis combined second doses at about 4 or about 12 weeks.

Germline V CDR1 and CDR2: MNHNS, SASEGT. Trimming shortened V by 2 bases and J by 2 bases, and 10 bases separated the two germline ends. The CDR3 runs 14 residues. Sequencing was performed with immunoSEQ multiplex PCR; in TCRdb, only in-frame clones are kept and a portion is missing. The sample carries 110,000 to 150,000 clones, 80% to 90% recorded once. The receptor was isolated from an adult in good health. The V and J genes are TRBV6-1 and TRBJ2-7, with TRBD1 as a possible D gene (5 bases). Sequenced material: peripheral blood, taken on day 0 of AZD1222 vaccination. This CDR3 reads CASSEPTETYEQYF. In DNA form, the CDR3 reads TGTGCCAGCAGTGAACCGACAGAGACCTACGAGCAGTACTTC.